The next 15 T cell receptor beta chains were all read from a single sample in a study of blood T cell repertoires in COVID-19. The repertoire was sequenced with immunoSEQ multiplex PCR; TCRdb's copy has only in-frame clones and lacks some. The table has approximately 200,000 clones, about 90% seen once. Input material: peripheral blood. These receptors were collected from a man aged 35 to 55 with active or convalescent COVID-19.

The V and J genes are TRBV6-6 and TRBJ1-1, with D possibly being TRBD1 (6 bases). Looked up from germline, CDR1 is MNHNY and CDR2 is SVGAGI (reference sequence). The length of the CDR3 is 17 residues. Trimming took off 5 bases at V and 1 base at J, with 20 bases between the two ends. As DNA, the CDR3 is TGTGCCAGCAGTCAATGGACAGCGCCCTTGGGGAACACTGAAGCTTTCTTT. It translates to CASSQWTAPLGNTEAFF.

This chain connects TRBV7-9 to TRBJ2-1; D is ambiguous. CDR1 and CDR2 (germline): SEHNR, FQNEAQ (reference sequence). CDR3 length: 11 amino acids. V lost 8 bases, J lost 6 bases, and 8 bases lay in between. The CDR3, as DNA: TGTGCCAGCGACCCAGGCAATGAGCAGTTCTTC. This sequence encodes CASDPGNEQFF.

V usage is TRBV11-2 and J usage is TRBJ1-1, with D possibly TRBD1 on 5 matching bases. V was cut by 5 bases and J by 3 bases, with 10 bases left in between. The germline CDR1 and CDR2 sequences are SGHAT and FQNNGV. This CDR3 has 13 amino acids. CDR3 amino acids: CASSHTGDTEAFF. The DNA of the CDR3 is TGTGCCAGCAGCCACACGGGGGACACTGAAGCTTTCTTT.

Written as DNA, the CDR3 is TGTGCCAGCAGCCTCACCCTACTAGCGGGGCTAGCCAAAAACATTCAGTACTTC. Its protein is CASSLTLLAGLAKNIQYF. The gene calls are TRBV7-8 and TRBJ2-4, with 10 nucleotides matching TRBD2. The junction had 10 bases not matched to a gene; V was cut back by 5 bases and J by 0 bases. This CDR3 has 18 residues. Germline lookup yields CDR1 SGHVS and CDR2 FQNEAQ.

The J gene is TRBJ2-5, the V gene TRBV30; D might be TRBD1 (5 bases). The CDR3 consists of 15 residues. The V gene lost 0 bases and the J gene lost 1 base, with 12 bases spanning the gap. Germline V CDR1 and CDR2: GTSNPN, SVGIG (reference sequence). The CDR3 nucleotides read TGTGCCTGGAGTGTAGGGGTTGGTCTCCAAGAGACCCAGTACTTC. It codes for CAWSVGVGLQETQYF.

This chain joins TRBV28 and TRBJ1-4; no firm D call. The CDR3 is made up of 15 amino acids. Between the trimmed V and J ends, which lost 5 bases and 3 bases, there was a span of 13 bases. In germline, CDR1 is MDHEN, CDR2 SYDVKM. CDR3 in amino acids: CASSPLGNPNEKLFF. DNA for the CDR3: TGTGCCAGCAGTCCCCTAGGCAACCCTAATGAAAAACTGTTTTTT. Supplemented by reference TRBV28 and TRBJ1-4, the full variable domain reads DVKVTQSSRYLVKRTGEKVFLECVQDMDHENMFWYRQDPGLGLRLIYFSYDVKMKEKGDIPEGYSVSREKKERFSLILESASTNQTSMYLCASSPLGNPNEKLFFGSGTQLSVL.

This clone has only one observation. This rearrangement joins TRBV6-6 to TRBJ1-5, with TRBD1 as a possible D gene (5 bases). CDR3 size: 17 residues. The V end lost 5 bases, the J end lost 0 bases, and 17 bases lay between the germline ends. Germline V lookup: CDR1 MNHNY, CDR2 SVGAGI (reference sequence). In DNA, the CDR3 is TGTGCCAGCAGTCCCACCGGACCGGGACTTAGCAATCAGCCCCAGCATTTT. This gives the protein CASSPTGPGLSNQPQHF.

This sequence joins TRBV18 and TRBJ2-1; no firm D call. This CDR3 comprises 15 residues. The V and J ends lost 2 bases and 7 bases respectively, with 15 bases between them. Germline CDR1 reads KGHSH; CDR2 reads LQKENI. CDR3 sequence reads: CASSPDSSPENEQFF. The DNA for the CDR3 is TGTGCCAGCTCACCAGATTCGAGTCCCGAGAATGAGCAGTTCTTC. Filled out from reference TRBV18 and TRBJ2-1, the complete variable domain reads NAGVMQNPRHLVRRRGQEARLRCSPMKGHSHVYWYRQLPEEGLKFMVYLQKENIIDESGMPKERFSAEFPKEGPSILRIQQVVRGDSAAYFCASSPDSSPENEQFFGPGTRLTVL.

The chain joins TRBV16 to TRBJ1-5; D is unclear. The V end lost 1 base, the J end lost 7 bases, and 17 bases lay between the germline ends. Per the germline V gene, CDR1 is KGHSY and CDR2 is FQNENV. The length of the CDR3 is 16 residues. The CDR3 spells CASSQFKSASGQPQHF. The CDR3, as DNA: TGTGCCAGCAGCCAATTTAAATCGGCCTCAGGCCAGCCCCAGCATTTT.

The chain combines TRBV3-1 (or the pseudogene TRBV3-2) with TRBJ1-5; D is possibly TRBD1 (6 bases). From germline, CDR1 is LGHDT and CDR2 YNNKEL (reference sequence). V was trimmed by 1 base and J by 4 bases, leaving 8 bases between them. The CDR3 totals 14 residues. In DNA form, the CDR3 reads TGTGCCAGCAGCCAAGGCAGGGGAAATCAGCCCCAGCATTTT. Encoded protein: CASSQGRGNQPQHF.

Only one count was recorded for this clone. The CDR3 protein is CASSRIQGAGYGYTF. The CDR3 DNA reads TGTGCCAGCAGTCGAATACAGGGGGCAGGCTATGGCTACACCTTC. This chain connects TRBV6-5 to TRBJ1-2; 9 bases match TRBD1. The V gene's germline CDR1 is MNHEY and CDR2 SVGAGI. J was trimmed by 4 bases and V by 5 bases; bases with no gene match: 8. The CDR3 spans 15 residues.

V usage is TRBV6-2 or TRBV6-3 and J usage is TRBJ1-5; D is uncertain. This CDR3 is 16 amino acids long. Looked up from germline, CDR1 is MNHEY and CDR2 is SVGEGT. The germline V and J ends were trimmed by 0 bases and 6 bases, with 15 bases remaining between them. DNA of the CDR3: TGTGCCAGCAGTTACTCGCCCAGGAACCGACCTCAGCCCCAGCATTTT. As protein: CASSYSPRNRPQPQHF.

This clone showed up just once. V and J are TRBV7-9 and TRBJ1-1; D may be TRBD1 (5 bases). V lost 5 bases and J 1 base, leaving 17 bases between the germline ends. CDR3 size: 16 residues. CDR1 is SEHNR, CDR2 FQNEAQ, per germline (reference sequence). The CDR3 sequence is CASSPRGGRWNTEAFF. The CDR3, as DNA: TGTGCCAGCAGCCCCCGTGGGGGGAGATGGAACACTGAAGCTTTCTTT.

V gene TRBV5-1 combines with J gene TRBJ1-2; a possible D gene is TRBD1 (6 bases). This CDR3 is 15 amino acids long. Trimming took 0 bases from V and 8 from J, leaving 17 bases between them. The germline V gene encodes CDR1 SGHRS and CDR2 YFSETQ. The CDR3 DNA sequence: TGCGCCAGCAGCTTGGCTAGGGACACCGGACGAGGCTACACCTTC. This gives the protein CASSLARDTGRGYTF.

The J gene is TRBJ1-2, the V gene TRBV27; a weak D match, TRBD1 (6 bases). Germline-derived CDR1 and CDR2 are MNHEY and SMNVEV (reference sequence). The CDR3 extends over 13 amino acids. The ends were cut back, 4 bases at V and 6 bases at J, with 12 bases in the middle. CDR3 sequence: CASSWAGDNGYTF. The CDR3 coding sequence is TGTGCCAGCAGTTGGGCAGGGGATAATGGCTACACCTTC.